The 20 T cell receptor beta chains given below trace back to one sample, sequenced in a study of shared clonotypes between healthy human individuals. Measured with immunoSEQ multiplex PCR; TCRdb has only the in-frame clones, and not every one. The sample has around 1.4 million clones, approximately 98.5% seen once; the top ten hold approximately 0.4%. Material for sequencing was naive CD4+ T cells sorted from blood. Noted subset: CD45RA+ positively selected. The receptors shown here come from a young man in good health.

The chain joins TRBV18 to TRBJ1-1; 7 positions agree with TRBD1. J gave up 8 bases and V 5 bases, and 8 bases lay outside the gene matches. There are 13 residues in the CDR3. CDR1 is KGHSH, CDR2 LQKENI, per germline. In nucleotides, the CDR3 is TGTGCCAGCTCAGCCGGCCGGGGACAGGAAGCTTTCTTT. Translating gives CASSAGRGQEAFF.

The chain combines TRBV25-1 with TRBJ2-6, with a tentative D call TRBD1 (5 bases). The CDR3 has 18 residues. CDR1 is MGHDK and CDR2 is SYGVNS in the germline V gene. V was cut by 5 bases and J by 0 bases, with 17 bases left in between. The CDR3 DNA reads TGTGCCAGCAGTAGTTGGCAGGGTAAAAACTCTGGGGCCAACGTCCTGACTTTC. Translating gives CASSSWQGKNSGANVLTF.

The chain carries TRBV7-9 and TRBJ1-3; a weak D match, TRBD1 (6 bases). V was trimmed by 5 bases and J by 0 bases, leaving 11 bases between them. The germline V gene has CDR1 SEHNR and CDR2 FQNEAQ (reference sequence). The CDR3 loop spans 15 amino acids. CDR3 sequence (DNA): TGTGCCAGCAGCCCCGGGACACTCTCTGGAAACACCATATATTTT. Its protein is CASSPGTLSGNTIYF.

About this clone: Within the sample, other DNA sequences also encode this same CDR3. The genes are TRBV9 and TRBJ1-5; no clear D gene. CDR3 length equals 14 residues. Germline V gene lookup returns CDR1 SGDLS and CDR2 YYNGEE. The ends were cut back, 0 bases at V and 1 base at J, with 5 bases in the middle. In nucleotides, the CDR3 is TGTGCCAGCAGCGTAGGGCAGAGCAATCAGCCCCAGCATTTT. Residues: CASSVGQSNQPQHF.

This chain connects TRBV28 to TRBJ1-4, with D possibly being TRBD1 (5 bases). V was shortened by 4 bases and J by 2 bases, with 11 bases between the two germline ends. The CDR3 has 15 residues. Germline V gives CDR1 MDHEN, CDR2 SYDVKM. The CDR3 loop reads CASSSVEGTNEKLFF. CDR3 in DNA: TGTGCCAGCAGTTCGGTGGAGGGGACTAATGAAAAACTGTTTTTT.

This chain connects TRBV5-4 to TRBJ2-7; D is undetermined. Trimming pared 7 bases from V and 0 bases from J, leaving 11 bases between. The CDR3 contains 13 residues. Germline assignment: CDR1 SGHNT and CDR2 YYREEE (reference sequence). CDR3 sequence: CASSPSSSYEQYF. In nucleotides, the CDR3 is TGTGCCAGCTCCCCTTCGAGCTCCTACGAGCAGTACTTC.

The chain is built from TRBV5-1 and TRBJ2-3, with TRBD2 as a possible D gene (7 bases). The germline CDR1 and CDR2 sequences are SGHRS and YFSETQ. The CDR3 is made up of 14 amino acids. The V end was cut by 2 bases, the J end by 4 bases, with 11 bases between. CDR3 in DNA: TGCGCCAGCAGCTTTGGAGGGGGGGCAGATACGCAGTATTTT. Its translation: CASSFGGGADTQYF.

The gene calls are TRBV19 and TRBJ2-7; D perhaps matches TRBD2 (6 bases). The V end was cut by 7 bases, the J end by 5 bases, with 21 bases between. The CDR3 is made up of 15 amino acids. Germline V gene lookup returns CDR1 LNHDA and CDR2 SQIVND (reference sequence). Written as DNA, the CDR3 is TGTGCCAGTACCAACCAGGGACTCCGAGGCCACGAGCAGTACTTC. Its translation: CASTNQGLRGHEQYF.

CDR3 bases: TGTGCCAGCGCAGCACCCCAGGGCAACACAGATACGCAGTATTTT. Protein: CASAAPQGNTDTQYF. The J gene is TRBJ2-3, the V gene TRBV28, with D maybe TRBD1 (5 bases). CDR3 size: 15 residues. From germline, CDR1 is MDHEN and CDR2 SYDVKM. V lost 8 bases and J 2 bases, leaving 17 bases between the germline ends.

The rearrangement joins TRBV28 to TRBJ2-5; tentatively, D is TRBD2 (5 bases). CDR1 and CDR2 from the germline V gene are MDHEN and SYDVKM. The CDR3 totals 14 residues. Trimming pared 5 bases from V and 1 base from J, leaving 11 bases between. The CDR3 sequence is CASSAPGGQETQYF. The CDR3 DNA sequence: TGTGCCAGCAGTGCACCAGGAGGCCAAGAGACCCAGTACTTC.

The rearrangement links TRBV5-4 to TRBJ2-7, with TRBD2 identical over 8 bases. The CDR3 length is 15 residues. V shed 0 bases, J shed 3 bases, and the junction held 5 bases outside the gene matches. Germline CDR1 and CDR2: SGHNT and YYREEE (reference sequence). The chain's CDR3 is CASSLGQREFYEQYF. The CDR3 nucleotides read TGTGCCAGCAGCTTGGGCCAGCGGGAGTTCTACGAGCAGTACTTC.

This clone has only one observation. The chain employs TRBV27 and TRBJ2-7, with D possibly TRBD1 on 5 matching bases. The V gene's germline CDR1 is MNHEY and CDR2 SMNVEV (reference sequence). The CDR3 covers 13 residues. V shed 3 bases and J shed 5 bases, with 11 bases lying between them. CDR3 sequence: CASSFGRANEQYF. The CDR3 DNA reads TGTGCCAGCAGTTTTGGCAGGGCCAACGAGCAGTACTTC.

The chain carries TRBV28 and TRBJ2-2, with D tentatively TRBD1 (6 bases). The CDR3 totals 15 residues. The germline CDR1 and CDR2 sequences are MDHEN and SYDVKM. With 5 bases removed from V and 3 bases from J, the gap between germline ends came to 13 bases. CDR3 nucleotides: TGTGCCAGCAGTGTGGGGGCCAGATACACCGGGGAGCTGTTTTTT. This sequence encodes CASSVGARYTGELFF. Drawing the rest from reference TRBV28 and TRBJ2-2, the complete variable domain is DVKVTQSSRYLVKRTGEKVFLECVQDMDHENMFWYRQDPGLGLRLIYFSYDVKMKEKGDIPEGYSVSREKKERFSLILESASTNQTSMYLCASSVGARYTGELFFGEGSRLTVL.

The rearrangement joins TRBV18 to TRBJ1-1, with D unclear. The V gene lost 3 bases and the J gene lost 1 base, with 12 bases spanning the gap. The CDR3 contains 15 residues. The V gene's germline CDR1 is KGHSH and CDR2 LQKENI. The CDR3 protein is CASSPKAVWNTEAFF. CDR3 DNA sequence: TGTGCCAGCTCACCGAAGGCAGTGTGGAACACTGAAGCTTTCTTT.

The rearrangement links TRBV28 to TRBJ2-1; 7 positions match TRBD1. The CDR3 sequence is 14 residues long. CDR1 and CDR2 (germline): MDHEN, SYDVKM. V dropped 6 bases and J dropped 2; count of bases not matched to a gene: 4. The CDR3 coding sequence is TGTGCCAGCAGGGCAGGGGGTCCCTACAATGAGCAGTTCTTC. This sequence encodes CASRAGGPYNEQFF.

The CDR3: CASSIEQGWNQPQHF. Here the CDR3 DNA reads TGTGCCAGTAGTATAGAGCAGGGATGGAATCAGCCCCAGCATTTT. This chain links TRBV19 with TRBJ1-5, with a possible D match to TRBD1 (5 bases). The germline CDR1 and CDR2 sequences are LNHDA and SQIVND (reference sequence). The CDR3 runs 15 residues. The ends were cut back, 0 bases at V and 4 bases at J, with 10 bases in the middle. Full variable domain (remainder filled in from reference TRBV19 and TRBJ1-5): DGGITQSPKYLFRKEGQNVTLSCEQNLNHDAMYWYRQDPGQGLRLIYYSQIVNDFQKGDIAEGYSVSREKKESFPLTVTSAQKNPTAFYLCASSIEQGWNQPQHFGDGTRLSIL.

The DNA of the CDR3 is TGTGCCAGCAGTTTATCGGGTCAACCTGGGGCCAACGTCCTGACTTTC. Protein sequence: CASSLSGQPGANVLTF. The chain is built from TRBV28 and TRBJ2-6; D uncertain. Per the germline V gene, CDR1 is MDHEN and CDR2 is SYDVKM. Trimming pared 1 base from V and 2 bases from J, leaving 9 bases between. The CDR3 is 16 amino acids.

The CDR3 is CASSHDSGELFF. The CDR3 DNA follows: TGTGCCAGCAGCCATGACTCGGGGGAGCTGTTTTTT. The chain couples TRBV7-7 to TRBJ2-2, with no clear D. V gave up 5 bases and J gave up 8 bases, with 9 bases separating them. This CDR3 is built from 12 residues. CDR1 is SSHAT and CDR2 is FNYEAQ in the germline V gene (reference sequence).

This chain uses TRBV18 with TRBJ1-5; 9 bases match TRBD1. The CDR3 loop spans 16 amino acids. Germline loops: CDR1 KGHSH, CDR2 LQKENI. V shed 5 bases and J 3 bases; nucleotides not matched to a gene: 8. CDR3 nucleotide sequence: TGTGCCAGCTCATTTCAACGGACAGGGGACAATCAGCCCCAGCATTTT. It codes for CASSFQRTGDNQPQHF.

This clone was found once. The chain recombines TRBV11-3 with TRBJ2-2; D remains ambiguous. The CDR3 totals 13 residues. V lost 4 bases and J 6 bases, leaving 9 bases between the germline ends. The V gene's germline CDR1 is SGHNT and CDR2 YENEEA. The CDR3 bases are TGTGCCAGCAGCTCCTCCGGGCCCGGGGAGCTGTTTTTT. Residues: CASSSSGPGELFF.